The TCR beta chain under discussion was sequenced for a study of shared clonotypes between healthy human individuals. CD45RO-negative, CCR7-positively selected cells formed the naive CD8 fraction, excluding terminally differentiated effector memory CD45RA+ cells. The method was immunoSEQ multiplex PCR; TCRdb's version includes in-frame clones alone and lacks a portion of them. In the table there are around 1.9 million clones, about 92% of which are singletons. Deletions cut 2 bases from V and 4 bases from J, with 9 bases between. The germline V gene encodes CDR1 SGHVS and CDR2 FQNEAQ. This CDR3 is built from 14 residues.

The receptor's source is a man younger than 35 in good health. Some clones in this sample may be carry-over from other donors' samples. The sequenced sample was naive CD8+ T cells from PBMCs. The rearrangement links TRBV7-8 to TRBJ1-3, with D possibly being TRBD1 (6 bases). The CDR3 protein is CASSLLGQGNTIYF. The CDR3 coding sequence is TGTGCCAGCAGCTTACTGGGACAAGGAAACACCATATATTTT.